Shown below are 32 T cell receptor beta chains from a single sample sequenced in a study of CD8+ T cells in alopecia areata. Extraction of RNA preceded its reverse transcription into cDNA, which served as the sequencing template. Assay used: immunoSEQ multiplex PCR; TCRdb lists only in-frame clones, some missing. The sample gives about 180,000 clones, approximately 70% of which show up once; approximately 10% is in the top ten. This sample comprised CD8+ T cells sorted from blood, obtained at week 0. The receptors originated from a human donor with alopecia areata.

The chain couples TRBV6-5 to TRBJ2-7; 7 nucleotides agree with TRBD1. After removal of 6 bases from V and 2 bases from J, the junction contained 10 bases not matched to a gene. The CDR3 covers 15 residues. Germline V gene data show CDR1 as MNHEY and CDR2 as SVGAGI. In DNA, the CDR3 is TGTGCCAGCAGCTTATACGGGACAGAGGCCTACGAGCAGTACTTC. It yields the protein CASSLYGTEAYEQYF.

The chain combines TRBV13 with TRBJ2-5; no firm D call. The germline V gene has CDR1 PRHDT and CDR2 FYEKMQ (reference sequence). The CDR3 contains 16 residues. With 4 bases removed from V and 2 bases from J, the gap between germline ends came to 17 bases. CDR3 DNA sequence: TGTGCCAGCAGCTCACGGTCAGGAACACTTCAAGAGACCCAGTACTTC. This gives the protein CASSSRSGTLQETQYF.

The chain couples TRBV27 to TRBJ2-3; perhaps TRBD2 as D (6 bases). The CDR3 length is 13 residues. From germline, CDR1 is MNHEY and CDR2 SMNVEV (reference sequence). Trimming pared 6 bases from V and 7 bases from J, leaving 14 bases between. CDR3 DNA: TGTGCCAGCAGCCGCGGGGACTCCAATACGCAGTATTTT. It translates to CASSRGDSNTQYF.

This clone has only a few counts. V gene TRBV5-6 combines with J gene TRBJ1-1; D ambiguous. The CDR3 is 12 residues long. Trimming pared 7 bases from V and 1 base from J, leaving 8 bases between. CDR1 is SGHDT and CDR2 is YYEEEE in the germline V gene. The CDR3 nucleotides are TGTGCCAGCGGAGTGGGGAACACTGAAGCTTTCTTT. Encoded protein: CASGVGNTEAFF.

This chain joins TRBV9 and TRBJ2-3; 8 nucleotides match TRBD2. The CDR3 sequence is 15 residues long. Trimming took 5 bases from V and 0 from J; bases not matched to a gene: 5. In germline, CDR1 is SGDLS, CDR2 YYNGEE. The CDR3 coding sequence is TGTGCCAGCAGGAGAGGGACTAGAAGCACAGATACGCAGTATTTT. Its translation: CASRRGTRSTDTQYF. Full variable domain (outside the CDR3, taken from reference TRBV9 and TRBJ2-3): DSGVTQTPKHLITATGQRVTLRCSPRSGDLSVYWYQQSLDQGLQFLIQYYNGEERAKGNILERFSAQQFPDLHSELNLSSLELGDSALYFCASRRGTRSTDTQYFGPGTRLTVL.

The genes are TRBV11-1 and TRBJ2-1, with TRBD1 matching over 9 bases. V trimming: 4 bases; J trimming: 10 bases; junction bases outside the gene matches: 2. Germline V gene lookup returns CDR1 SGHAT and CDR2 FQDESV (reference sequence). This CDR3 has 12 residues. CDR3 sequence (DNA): TGTGCCAGCAGCTCGGACAGGGGAGAGCAGTTCTTC. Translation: CASSSDRGEQFF.

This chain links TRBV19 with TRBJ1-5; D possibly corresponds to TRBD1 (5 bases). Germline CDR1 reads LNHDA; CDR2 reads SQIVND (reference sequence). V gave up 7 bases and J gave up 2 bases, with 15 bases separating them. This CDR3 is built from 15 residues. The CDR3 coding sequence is TGTGCCAGTAATCCGATAGGGACGCGCAATCAGCCCCAGCATTTT. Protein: CASNPIGTRNQPQHF.

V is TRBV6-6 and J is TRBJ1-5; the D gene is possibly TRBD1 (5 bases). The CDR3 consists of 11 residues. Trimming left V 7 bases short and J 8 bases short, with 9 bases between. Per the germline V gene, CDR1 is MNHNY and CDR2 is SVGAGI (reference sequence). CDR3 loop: CASKTGEPQHF. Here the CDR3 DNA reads TGTGCCAGCAAGACGGGGGAGCCCCAGCATTTT.

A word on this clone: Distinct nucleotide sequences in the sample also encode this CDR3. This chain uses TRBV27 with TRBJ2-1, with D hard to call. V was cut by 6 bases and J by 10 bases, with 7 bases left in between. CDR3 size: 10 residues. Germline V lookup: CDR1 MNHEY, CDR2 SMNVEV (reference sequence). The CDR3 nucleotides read TGTGCCAGCAGCGGCACCGAGCAGTTCTTC. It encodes CASSGTEQFF.

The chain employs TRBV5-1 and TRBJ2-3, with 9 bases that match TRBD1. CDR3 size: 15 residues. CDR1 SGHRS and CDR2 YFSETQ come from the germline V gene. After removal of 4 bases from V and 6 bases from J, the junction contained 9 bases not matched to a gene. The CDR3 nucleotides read TGCGCCAGCAGCGCGACAGGGGGACTGGGCGATACGCAGTATTTT. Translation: CASSATGGLGDTQYF.

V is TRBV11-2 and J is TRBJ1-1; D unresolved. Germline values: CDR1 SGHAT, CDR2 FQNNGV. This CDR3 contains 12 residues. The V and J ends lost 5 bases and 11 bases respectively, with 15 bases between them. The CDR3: CASSRTEPRAFF. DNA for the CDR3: TGTGCCAGCAGCAGGACGGAACCCCGGGCTTTCTTT.

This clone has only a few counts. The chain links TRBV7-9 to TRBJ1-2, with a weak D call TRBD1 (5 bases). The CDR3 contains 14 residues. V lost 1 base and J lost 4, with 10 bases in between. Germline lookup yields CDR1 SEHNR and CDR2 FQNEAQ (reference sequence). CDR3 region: CASSLGGEPYGYTF. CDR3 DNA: TGTGCCAGCAGCTTAGGAGGGGAACCCTATGGCTACACCTTC.

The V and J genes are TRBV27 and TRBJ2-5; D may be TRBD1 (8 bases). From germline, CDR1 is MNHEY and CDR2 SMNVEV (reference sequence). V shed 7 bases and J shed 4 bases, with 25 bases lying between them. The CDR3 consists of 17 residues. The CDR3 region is CASMRGGTDRVGETQYF. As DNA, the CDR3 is TGTGCCAGCATGAGGGGAGGGACGGACAGGGTAGGAGAGACCCAGTACTTC.

CDR3 protein: CASSHPGQGSDTQYF. The CDR3 coding sequence is TGTGCCAGTAGTCATCCGGGACAGGGATCAGATACGCAGTATTTT. This chain joins TRBV19 and TRBJ2-3, with 9 bases aligning to TRBD1. J lost 4 bases, V lost 5 bases, and 7 bases had no gene match. Germline V gene data show CDR1 as LNHDA and CDR2 as SQIVND (reference sequence). The CDR3 covers 15 residues.

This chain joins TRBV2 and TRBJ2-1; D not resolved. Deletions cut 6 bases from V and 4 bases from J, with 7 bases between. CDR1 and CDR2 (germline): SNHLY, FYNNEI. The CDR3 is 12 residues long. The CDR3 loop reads CASSNTYNEQFF. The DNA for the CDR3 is TGTGCCAGCAGCAATACTTACAATGAGCAGTTCTTC.

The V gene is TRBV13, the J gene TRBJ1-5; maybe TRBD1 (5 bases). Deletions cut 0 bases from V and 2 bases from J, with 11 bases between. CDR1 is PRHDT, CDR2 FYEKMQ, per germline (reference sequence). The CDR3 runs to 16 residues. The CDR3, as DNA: TGTGCCAGCAGCTTAGGGGCAGGGCAAGGCAATCAGCCCCAGCATTTT. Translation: CASSLGAGQGNQPQHF.

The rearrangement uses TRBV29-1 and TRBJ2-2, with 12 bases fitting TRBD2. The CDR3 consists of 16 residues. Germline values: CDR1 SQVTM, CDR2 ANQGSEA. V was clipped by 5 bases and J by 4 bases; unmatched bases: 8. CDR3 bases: TGCAGCGTTATACTAGCGGGGGGCCATAGCACCGGGGAGCTGTTTTTT. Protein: CSVILAGGHSTGELFF.

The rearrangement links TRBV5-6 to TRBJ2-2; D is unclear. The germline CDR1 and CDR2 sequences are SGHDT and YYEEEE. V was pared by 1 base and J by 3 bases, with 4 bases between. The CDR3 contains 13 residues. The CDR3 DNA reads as TGTGCCAGCAGCTTGTTGTACACCGGGGAGCTGTTTTTT. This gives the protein CASSLLYTGELFF.

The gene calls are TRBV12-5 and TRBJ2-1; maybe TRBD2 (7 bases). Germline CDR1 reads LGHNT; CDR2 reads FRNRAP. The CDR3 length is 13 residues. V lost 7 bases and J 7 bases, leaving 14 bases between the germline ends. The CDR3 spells CASADGGPNEQFF. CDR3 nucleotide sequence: TGTGCTAGTGCTGACGGGGGGCCAAATGAGCAGTTCTTC.

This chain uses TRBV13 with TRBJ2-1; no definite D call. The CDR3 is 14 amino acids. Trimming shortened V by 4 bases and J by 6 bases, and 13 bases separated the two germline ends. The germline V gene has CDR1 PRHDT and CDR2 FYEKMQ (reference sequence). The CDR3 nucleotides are TGTGCCAGCAGCTCGGGCCTGAAGGTCAATGAGCAGTTCTTC. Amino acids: CASSSGLKVNEQFF.

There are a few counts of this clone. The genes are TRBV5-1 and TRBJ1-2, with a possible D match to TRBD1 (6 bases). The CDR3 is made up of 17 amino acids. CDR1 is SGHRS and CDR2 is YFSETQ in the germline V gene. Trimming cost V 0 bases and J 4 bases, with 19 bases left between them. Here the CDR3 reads CASSLGATGPEAYGYTF. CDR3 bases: TGCGCCAGCAGCTTGGGGGCAACAGGGCCCGAAGCCTATGGCTACACCTTC. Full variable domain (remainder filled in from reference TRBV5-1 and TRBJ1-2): KAGVTQTPRYLIKTRGQQVTLSCSPISGHRSVSWYQQTPGQGLQFLFEYFSETQRNKGNFPGRFSGRQFSNSRSEMNVSTLELGDSALYLCASSLGATGPEAYGYTFGSGTRLTVV.

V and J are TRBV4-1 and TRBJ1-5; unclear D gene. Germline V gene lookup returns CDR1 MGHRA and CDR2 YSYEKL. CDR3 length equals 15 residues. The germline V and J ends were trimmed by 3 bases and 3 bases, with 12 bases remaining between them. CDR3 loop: CASSQERALNQPQHF. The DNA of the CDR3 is TGCGCCAGCAGCCAGGAAAGGGCCCTCAATCAGCCCCAGCATTTT.

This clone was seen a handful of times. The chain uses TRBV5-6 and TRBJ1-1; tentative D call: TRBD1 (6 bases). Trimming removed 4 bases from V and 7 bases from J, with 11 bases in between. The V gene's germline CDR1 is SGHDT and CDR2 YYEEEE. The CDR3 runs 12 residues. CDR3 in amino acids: CASSLQGSEAFF. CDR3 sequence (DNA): TGTGCCAGCAGCCTACAGGGTAGTGAAGCTTTCTTT.

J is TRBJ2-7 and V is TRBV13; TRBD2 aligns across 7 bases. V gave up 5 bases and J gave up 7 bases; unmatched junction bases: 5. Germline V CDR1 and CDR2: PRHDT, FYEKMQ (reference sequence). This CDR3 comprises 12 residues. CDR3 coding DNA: TGTGCCAGCAGCCCGGACGGGGGGGAGCAGTACTTC. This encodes CASSPDGGEQYF.

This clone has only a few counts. The CDR3, as DNA: TGTGCCATCAGTGAGTCGGGAGGGCGGGGGGACCCCTACGAGCAGTACTTC. This sequence encodes CAISESGGRGDPYEQYF. The chain carries TRBV10-3 and TRBJ2-7; the match to TRBD2 covers 8 bases. Germline loops: CDR1 ENHRY, CDR2 SYGVKD. Germline trimming cut 0 bases from V and 2 bases from J; bases unmatched to any gene: 9. The CDR3 is made up of 17 amino acids.

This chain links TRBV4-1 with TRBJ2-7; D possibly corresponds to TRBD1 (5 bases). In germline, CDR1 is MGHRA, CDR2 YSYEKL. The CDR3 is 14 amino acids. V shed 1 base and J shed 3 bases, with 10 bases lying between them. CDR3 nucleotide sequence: TGCGCCAGCAGCCAAGTATCACAGGACTACGAGCAGTACTTC. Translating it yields CASSQVSQDYEQYF.

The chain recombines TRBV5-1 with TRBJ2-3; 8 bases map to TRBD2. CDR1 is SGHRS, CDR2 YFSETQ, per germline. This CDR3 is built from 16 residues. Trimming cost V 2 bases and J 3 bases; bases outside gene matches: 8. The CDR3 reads CASSFSGVPLTDTQYF. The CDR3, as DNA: TGCGCCAGCAGCTTTAGCGGGGTACCTTTAACAGATACGCAGTATTTT.

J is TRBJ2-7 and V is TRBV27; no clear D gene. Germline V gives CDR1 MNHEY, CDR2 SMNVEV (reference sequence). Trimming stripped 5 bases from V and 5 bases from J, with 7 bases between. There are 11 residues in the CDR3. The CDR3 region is CASSKGDEQYF. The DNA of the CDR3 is TGTGCCAGCAGTAAAGGAGACGAGCAGTACTTC.

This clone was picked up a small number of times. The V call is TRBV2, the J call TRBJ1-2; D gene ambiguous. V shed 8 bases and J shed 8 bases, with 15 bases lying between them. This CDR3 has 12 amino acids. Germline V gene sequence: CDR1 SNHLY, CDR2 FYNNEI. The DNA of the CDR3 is TGTGCCAGCGCAGACAAAAACTGGGGCTACACCTTC. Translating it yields CASADKNWGYTF.

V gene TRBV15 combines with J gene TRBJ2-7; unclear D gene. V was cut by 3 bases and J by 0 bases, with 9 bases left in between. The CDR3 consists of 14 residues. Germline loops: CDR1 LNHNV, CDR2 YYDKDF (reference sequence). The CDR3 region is CATSRDGDSYEQYF. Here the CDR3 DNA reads TGTGCCACCAGCAGGGACGGAGACTCCTACGAGCAGTACTTC.

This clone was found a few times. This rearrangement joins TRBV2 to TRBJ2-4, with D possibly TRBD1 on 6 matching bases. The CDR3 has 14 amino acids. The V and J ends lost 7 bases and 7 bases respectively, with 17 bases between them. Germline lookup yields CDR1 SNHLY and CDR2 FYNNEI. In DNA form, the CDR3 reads TGTGCCAGCATCGAACCAGGGGCTGTGAACATTCAGTACTTC. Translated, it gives CASIEPGAVNIQYF.

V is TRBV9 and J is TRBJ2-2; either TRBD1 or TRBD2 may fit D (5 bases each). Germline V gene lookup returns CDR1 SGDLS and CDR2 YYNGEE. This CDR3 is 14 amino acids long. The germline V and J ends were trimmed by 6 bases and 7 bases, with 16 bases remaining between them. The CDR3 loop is CASNPRMGVGELFF. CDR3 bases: TGTGCCAGCAACCCACGGATGGGGGTCGGGGAGCTGTTTTTT.